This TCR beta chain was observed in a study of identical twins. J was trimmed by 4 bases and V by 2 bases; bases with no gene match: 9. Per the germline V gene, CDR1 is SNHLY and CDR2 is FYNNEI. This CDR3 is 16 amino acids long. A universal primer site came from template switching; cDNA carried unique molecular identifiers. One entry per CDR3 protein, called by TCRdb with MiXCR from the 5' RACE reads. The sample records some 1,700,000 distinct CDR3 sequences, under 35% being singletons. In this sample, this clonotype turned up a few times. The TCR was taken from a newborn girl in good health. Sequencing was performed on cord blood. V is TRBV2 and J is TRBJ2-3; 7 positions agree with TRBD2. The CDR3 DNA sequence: TGTGCCAGCAGTGAAAGTCCTAGCGGTACCCCAGATACGCAGTATTTT. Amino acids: CASSESPSGTPDTQYF.